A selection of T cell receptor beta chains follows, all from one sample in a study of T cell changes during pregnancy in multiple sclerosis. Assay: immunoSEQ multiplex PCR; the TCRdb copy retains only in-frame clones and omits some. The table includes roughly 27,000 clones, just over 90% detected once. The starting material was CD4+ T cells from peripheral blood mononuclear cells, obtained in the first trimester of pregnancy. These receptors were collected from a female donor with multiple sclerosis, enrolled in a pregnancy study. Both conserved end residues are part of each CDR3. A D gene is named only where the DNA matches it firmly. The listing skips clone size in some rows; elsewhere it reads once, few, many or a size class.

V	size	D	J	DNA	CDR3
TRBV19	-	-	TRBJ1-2	TGTGCCAGTACTCTCCGGGGGGCTGGCTACACCTTC	CASTLRGAGYTF
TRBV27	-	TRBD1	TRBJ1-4	TGTGCCAGCAGTGTAGGGGACAGTAATGAAAAACTGTTTTTT	CASSVGDSNEKLFF
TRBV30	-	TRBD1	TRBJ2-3	TGTGCCTGGACCAGGGGGCTGAGCACAGATACGCAGTATTTT	CAWTRGLSTDTQYF
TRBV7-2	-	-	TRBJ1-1	TGTGCCAGCAGCTCCTCTGACACAACTGAAGCTTTCTTT	CASSSSDTTEAFF
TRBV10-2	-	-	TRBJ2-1	TGCGCCAGCAGTGAGATTCAGGCTGAGCAGTTCTTC	CASSEIQAEQFF
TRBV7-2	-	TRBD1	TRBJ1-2	TGTGCCAGCAGCGCACAGGGGAACTATGGCTACACCTTC	CASSAQGNYGYTF
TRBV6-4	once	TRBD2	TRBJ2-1	TGTGCCAGCAGTGACTCAGCGGGGGGCTACAATGAGCAGTTCTTC	CASSDSAGGYNEQFF
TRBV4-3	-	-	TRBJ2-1	TGCGCCAGCTCGCCTGCGCTCTCCTACAATGAGCAGTTCTTC	CASSPALSYNEQFF
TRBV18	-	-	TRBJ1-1	TGTGCCAGCTCACCCCGGGGGGCGATGAACACTGAAGCTTTCTTT	CASSPRGAMNTEAFF
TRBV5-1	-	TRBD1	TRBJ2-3	TGCGCCAGCAGCTGGGACAGGGGCCCAGATACGCAGTATTTT	CASSWDRGPDTQYF
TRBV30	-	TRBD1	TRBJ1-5	TGTGCCTGGAGTCTAAACAGGGGATTCAATCAGCCCCAGCATTTT	CAWSLNRGFNQPQHF
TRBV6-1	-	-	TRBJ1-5	TGTGCCAGCAGCGGACAGTTTAATCAGCCCCAGCATTTT	CASSGQFNQPQHF
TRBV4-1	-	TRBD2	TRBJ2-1	TGCGCCAGCAGGACAACTGGACTAGCGGGGAACTACAATGAGCAGTTCTTC	CASRTTGLAGNYNEQFF
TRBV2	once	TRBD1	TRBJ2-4	TGTGCCAGCAGCGGACAGGACAAAAACATTCAGTACTTC	CASSGQDKNIQYF
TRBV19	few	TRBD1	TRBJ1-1	TGTGCCAGTAGTGATAGACAGGGGCACACTGAAGCTTTCTTT	CASSDRQGHTEAFF
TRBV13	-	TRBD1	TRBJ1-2	TGTGCCAGCAGCCGGGACAGGGGACTATACTATGGCTACACCTTC	CASSRDRGLYYGYTF
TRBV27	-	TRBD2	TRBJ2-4	TGTGCCAGCAGTTTATCGAGCGGGACTGTCAAAAACATTCAGTACTTC	CASSLSSGTVKNIQYF
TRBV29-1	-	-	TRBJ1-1	TGCAGCGTTGCGTGGAACACTGAAGCTTTCTTT	CSVAWNTEAFF
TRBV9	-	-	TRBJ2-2	TGTGCCAGCAGCGCCCGTGCGGCCGGGGAGCTGTTTTTT	CASSARAAGELFF
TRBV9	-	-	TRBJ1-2	TGTGCCAGCAGCGCAACCGGGACTCGATCTTATGGCTACACCTTC	CASSATGTRSYGYTF
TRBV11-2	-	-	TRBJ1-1	TGTGCCAGCAGCCCTGGATGGATGGCGGCTGAAGCTTTCTTT	CASSPGWMAAEAFF
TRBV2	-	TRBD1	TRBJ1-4	TGTGCCAGCCGACAGGGCCTCACTAATGAAAAACTGTTTTTT	CASRQGLTNEKLFF
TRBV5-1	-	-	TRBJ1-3	TGCGCCAGCAGCCCGGAAGCGGCTACTGGAAACACCATATATTTT	CASSPEAATGNTIYF